These 16 T cell receptor beta chains were all obtained from the same sample, sequenced in a study of early T cells in non-severe SARS-CoV-2 infection (dated by TCRdb to about 2021). Library preparation employed 5' RACE. The instrument given in TCRdb is NextSeq 500. Using fastp at Q25 and MiXCR, TCRdb reprocessed the public reads and kept productive beta chains. Each entry is one CDR3 protein sequence, shown with its most common DNA and genes. Present in this sample are some 57,000 distinct CDR3 sequences, more than 9% of which were seen just once. The ten largest make up roughly 4.7% of the sample. Input material: whole blood. Receptor source: an adult who was a healthcare worker with PCR-confirmed SARS-CoV-2 infection or an uninfected control (not recorded which).

This clonotype was found a few times. This chain connects TRBV9 to TRBJ2-1; 7 nucleotides line up with TRBD2. The J segment lost 9 bases and the V segment lost 4 bases, leaving 13 bases of the junction unmatched. The CDR3 consists of 15 residues. Germline V gives CDR1 SGDLS, CDR2 YYNGEE. In DNA, the CDR3 is TGTGCCAGCAGCTCCGGGGGAGGGTCCGCTAGTGAGCAGTTCTTC. It translates to CASSSGGGSASEQFF.

This clonotype was observed a handful of times. The chain combines TRBV24-1 with TRBJ2-7, with a possible D match to TRBD1 (5 bases). CDR1 and CDR2 (germline): KGHDR, SFDVKD. Deletions cut 7 bases from V and 4 bases from J, with 10 bases between. CDR3 length: 12 amino acids. The CDR3 sequence: CATRDNPYEQYF. The CDR3 DNA is TGTGCCACCAGGGACAACCCTTACGAGCAGTACTTC.

This chain connects TRBV29-1 to TRBJ2-3, with D perhaps matching TRBD1 (6 bases). Trimming removed 5 bases from V and 3 bases from J, with 9 bases in between. CDR1 is SQVTM, CDR2 ANQGSEA, per germline. The CDR3 consists of 12 residues. The CDR3 bases are TGCAGCGTTAGAGGGGGAACAGATACGCAGTATTTT. As protein: CSVRGGTDTQYF.

The chain uses TRBV11-2 and TRBJ1-1, with D hard to call. The CDR3 is made up of 16 amino acids. In germline, CDR1 is SGHAT, CDR2 FQNNGV. V gave up 0 bases and J gave up 3 bases, with 14 bases separating them. This CDR3 reads CASSLDSQGWYTEAFF. CDR3 DNA sequence: TGTGCCAGCAGCTTAGATTCGCAAGGGTGGTACACTGAAGCTTTCTTT. The full variable domain, with the rest looked up from reference TRBV11-2 and TRBJ1-1, is EAGVAQSPRYKIIEKRQSVAFWCNPISGHATLYWYQQILGQGPKLLIQFQNNGVVDDSQLPKDRFSAERLKGVDSTLKIQPAKLEDSAVYLCASSLDSQGWYTEAFFGQGTRLTVV.

This clonotype has ten or more counts. The chain carries TRBV20-1 and TRBJ2-7; 10 positions agree with TRBD2. The V gene's germline CDR1 is DFQATT and CDR2 SNEGSKA (reference sequence). The CDR3 has 14 residues. Trimming removed 3 bases from V and 4 bases from J; junction bases left unmatched: 6. The CDR3 is CSARFGTSAYEQYF. DNA of the CDR3: TGCAGTGCTAGGTTTGGGACTAGCGCTTACGAGCAGTACTTC.

This clonotype was recorded at least ten times. V and J are TRBV4-3 and TRBJ1-1, with D hard to call. V lost 0 bases to trimming and J lost 0 bases, with 8 bases between them. CDR1 is LGHNA and CDR2 is YSLEER in the germline V gene. The CDR3 spans 15 residues. The CDR3 loop reads CASSQEMAVNTEAFF. For the CDR3, the DNA is TGCGCCAGCAGCCAAGAAATGGCGGTGAACACTGAAGCTTTCTTT.

Only a few counts were recorded for this clonotype. This sequence joins TRBV15 and TRBJ2-7; D gene unclear. This CDR3 region has 15 residues. Germline V gene data show CDR1 as LNHNV and CDR2 as YYDKDF (reference sequence). The V and J ends lost 0 bases and 4 bases respectively, with 13 bases between them. CDR3: CATSREGNSGYEQYF. The CDR3 region has the DNA TGTGCCACCAGCAGAGAGGGGAACTCCGGGTACGAGCAGTACTTC. Using reference TRBV15 and TRBJ2-7 for the parts outside the CDR3, the full variable domain is DAMVIQNPRYQVTQFGKPVTLSCSQTLNHNVMYWYQQKSSQAPKLLFHYYDKDFNNEADTPDNFQSRRPNTSFCFLDIRSPGLGDTAMYLCATSREGNSGYEQYFGPGTRLTVT.

This chain links TRBV5-5 with TRBJ2-6, with a tentative D call TRBD1 (5 bases). The V gene's germline CDR1 is SGHKS and CDR2 YYEKEE (reference sequence). There are 15 residues in the CDR3. Between the trimmed V and J ends, which lost 1 base and 1 base, there was a span of 6 bases. CDR3 sequence (DNA): TGTGCCAGCAGCTTGCAGGGATCTGGGGCCAACGTCCTGACTTTC. Encoded protein: CASSLQGSGANVLTF.

The chain carries TRBV20-1 and TRBJ1-3; D not certain. Germline V CDR1 and CDR2: DFQATT, SNEGSKA (reference sequence). This CDR3 region has 13 residues. V gave up 4 bases and J gave up 4 bases, with 11 bases separating them. Here the CDR3 DNA reads TGCAGTGCTAATTTTTCCCCGGGAAACACCATATATTTT. Its protein is CSANFSPGNTIYF.

This chain uses TRBV20-1 with TRBJ1-5; 8 bases fit TRBD1. The CDR3 length is 15 residues. After removal of 2 bases from V and 0 bases from J, the junction contained 3 bases not matched to a gene. Looked up from germline, CDR1 is DFQATT and CDR2 is SNEGSKA (reference sequence). The CDR3 sequence is CSARRTGLSNQPQHF. CDR3 in DNA: TGCAGTGCTAGACGGACAGGGCTTAGCAATCAGCCCCAGCATTTT.

The chain carries TRBV20-1 and TRBJ2-7, with 8 nucleotides matching TRBD2. The CDR3 covers 12 residues. The germline gives CDR1 DFQATT, CDR2 SNEGSKA (reference sequence). After removal of 6 bases from V and 4 bases from J, the junction contained 5 bases not matched to a gene. DNA for the CDR3: TGCAGTGCCCTTCAGCGGGGGTACGAGCAGTACTTC. It codes for CSALQRGYEQYF.

This clonotype occurred a few times. This chain joins TRBV2 and TRBJ1-6; D gene unclear. The V end lost 4 bases, the J end lost 7 bases, and 11 bases lay between the germline ends. The CDR3 extends over 14 amino acids. Per germline, CDR1 SNHLY and CDR2 FYNNEI. The CDR3: CASSATNANSPLHF. As DNA, the CDR3 is TGTGCCAGCAGTGCGACAAACGCCAATTCACCCCTCCACTTT. Variable domain in full (rest from reference TRBV2 and TRBJ1-6): EPEVTQTPSHQVTQMGQEVILRCVPISNHLYFYWYRQILGQKVEFLVSFYNNEISEKSEIFDDQFSVERPDGSNFTLKIRSTKLEDSAMYFCASSATNANSPLHFGNGTRLTVT.

This clonotype was counted a few times. V is TRBV5-1 and J is TRBJ1-2, with a possible D match to TRBD1 (5 bases). The CDR3 has 13 residues. V lost 5 bases to trimming and J lost 3 bases, with 11 bases between them. Per germline, CDR1 SGHRS and CDR2 YFSETQ. CDR3: CASSFGTDYGYTF. The CDR3 nucleotides read TGCGCCAGCAGTTTTGGGACGGACTATGGCTACACCTTC.

This clonotype was observed at least ten times. The rearrangement joins TRBV18 to TRBJ1-1; D is perhaps TRBD1 (6 bases). Trimming removed 3 bases at V and 3 bases at J, with 8 bases between. The CDR3 covers 13 residues. Germline V gene data show CDR1 as KGHSH and CDR2 as LQKENI. The CDR3 sequence: CASSPGADTEAFF. The CDR3 DNA sequence: TGTGCCAGCTCACCGGGGGCTGACACTGAAGCTTTCTTT.

V usage is TRBV20-1 and J usage is TRBJ2-7, with 11 bases matching TRBD2. Germline V gene data show CDR1 as DFQATT and CDR2 as SNEGSKA (reference sequence). The ends lost 0 bases at V and 2 bases at J; junction bases unmatched: 3. This CDR3 is built from 15 residues. For the CDR3, the DNA is TGCAGTGCTAGAGACGGGACTAGCGGTGCCTACGAGCAGTACTTC. It codes for CSARDGTSGAYEQYF.

This clonotype was counted ten times or more. V usage is TRBV20-1 and J usage is TRBJ1-5; D gene uncertain. Germline V CDR1 and CDR2: DFQATT, SNEGSKA (reference sequence). The CDR3 is 14 amino acids. Deletions cut 1 base from V and 4 bases from J, with 11 bases between. This CDR3 reads CSARGRERNQPQHF. The CDR3 DNA sequence: TGCAGTGCTAGAGGACGGGAGAGAAATCAGCCCCAGCATTTT.